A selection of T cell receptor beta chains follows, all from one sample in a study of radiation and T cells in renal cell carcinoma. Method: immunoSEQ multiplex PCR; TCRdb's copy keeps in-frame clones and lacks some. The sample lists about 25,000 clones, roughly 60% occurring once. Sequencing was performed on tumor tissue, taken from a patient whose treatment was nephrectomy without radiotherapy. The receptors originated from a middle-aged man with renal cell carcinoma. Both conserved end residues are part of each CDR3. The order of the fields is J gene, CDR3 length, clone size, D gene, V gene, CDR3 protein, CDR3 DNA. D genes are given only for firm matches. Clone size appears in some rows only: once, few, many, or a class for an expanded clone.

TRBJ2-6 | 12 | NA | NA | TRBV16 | CASSKDVNVLTF | TGTGCCAGCAGCAAAGATGTCAACGTCCTGACTTTC
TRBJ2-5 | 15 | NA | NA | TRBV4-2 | CASSQGGGGGETQYF | TGTGCCAGCAGCCAAGGCGGGGGAGGGGGAGAGACCCAGTACTTC
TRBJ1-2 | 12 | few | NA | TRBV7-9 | CASSLVWSGYTF | TGTGCCAGCAGCTTAGTCTGGAGTGGCTACACCTTC
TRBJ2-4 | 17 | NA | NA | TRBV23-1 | CASSPRGGGRAKNIQYF | TGCGCCAGCAGTCCCCGGGGAGGGGGGCGAGCCAAAAACATTCAGTACTTC
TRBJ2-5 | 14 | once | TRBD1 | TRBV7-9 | CASSKNRGQETQYF | TGTGCCAGCAGCAAAAACAGGGGGCAAGAGACCCAGTACTTC
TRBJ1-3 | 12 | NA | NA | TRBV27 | CASRSSGNTIYF | TGTGCCAGCAGGAGCTCTGGAAACACCATATATTTT
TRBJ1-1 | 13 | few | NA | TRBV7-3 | CASSLSQNTEAFF | TGTGCCAGCAGCTTGTCACAGAACACTGAAGCTTTCTTT
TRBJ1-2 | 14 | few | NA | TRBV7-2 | CASSLSAPNYGYTF | TGTGCCAGCAGCTTGTCGGCACCTAACTATGGCTACACCTTC
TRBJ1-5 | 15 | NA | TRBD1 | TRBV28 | CASSQGGGPNQPQHF | TGTGCCAGCAGTCAGGGAGGGGGCCCTAATCAGCCCCAGCATTTT
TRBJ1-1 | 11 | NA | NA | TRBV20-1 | CSARDPGQPFF | TGCAGTGCTAGAGATCCGGGGCAACCTTTCTTT
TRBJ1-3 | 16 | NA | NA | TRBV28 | CASSLGTVYSGNTIYF | TGTGCCAGCAGTTTGGGGACGGTATACTCTGGAAACACCATATATTTT
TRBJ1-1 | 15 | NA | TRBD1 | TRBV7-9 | CASSLRDRGVTEAFF | TGTGCCAGCAGCTTACGGGACAGGGGGGTCACTGAAGCTTTCTTT
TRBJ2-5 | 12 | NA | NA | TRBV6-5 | CASSDFQETQYF | TGTGCCAGCAGTGACTTTCAAGAGACCCAGTACTTC
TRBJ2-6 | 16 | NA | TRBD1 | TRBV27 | CASKTGTESGANVLTF | TGTGCCAGCAAAACCGGGACAGAGAGTGGGGCCAACGTCCTGACTTTC
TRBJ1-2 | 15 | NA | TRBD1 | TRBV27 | CASSFWDRVSDGYTF | TGTGCCAGCAGTTTTTGGGACAGGGTGTCGGATGGCTACACCTTC